This T cell receptor (beta chain) came from a study of T cell repertoires in cytomegalovirus infection. The CDR3 sequence is 13 residues long. V was trimmed by 6 bases and J by 1 base, leaving 10 bases between them. In the case of this clonotype: The antigen remains unidentified.

TCRdb re-analysed the reads in MiXCR, keeping a single row per CDR3 protein. The sample shows 650,000 to 900,000 distinct CDR3 sequences, 32% of them seen only once. The receptor comes from a human donor in good health (CMV status not recorded). Some clones in this sample may be carry-over from other donors' samples. The source was cultured CD8+ T cells from PBMCs, collected from culture after CMV antigen stimulation. The gene calls are TRBV12-3 or TRBV12-4 and TRBJ2-7, with a weak D call TRBD1 (6 bases). The CDR3: CASRLGQSYEQYF. The CDR3 region has the DNA TGTGCCAGCAGACTAGGACAGTCCTACGAGCAGTACTTC.